These 2 T cell receptor beta chains were sequenced from one sample in a study of T cell responses to AZD1222 COVID-19 vaccine. Profiled with immunoSEQ multiplex PCR; TCRdb holds only in-frame clones, not every one. The sample consists of under 150,000 clones, 90% to 95% of them appearing once. The material sequenced was peripheral blood, taken on day 0 of MenACWY control vaccination. These receptor sequences come from an adult in good health.

This chain links TRBV5-6 with TRBJ1-5, with no clear D. The CDR3 has 16 residues. Germline lookup yields CDR1 SGHDT and CDR2 YYEEEE. The V end was cut by 4 bases, the J end by 3 bases, with 17 bases between. In DNA form, the CDR3 reads TGTGCCAGCAGCAAATGGACGGAGACTCTCAATCAGCCCCAGCATTTT. This sequence encodes CASSKWTETLNQPQHF. Full variable domain (rest looked up from reference TRBV5-6 and TRBJ1-5): DAGVTQSPTHLIKTRGQQVTLRCSPKSGHDTVSWYQQALGQGPQFIFQYYEEEERQRGNFPDRFSGHQFPNYSSELNVNALLLGDSALYLCASSKWTETLNQPQHFGDGTRLSIL.

The chain uses TRBV7-2 and TRBJ1-2; the D is unclear. Trimming removed 6 bases at V and 8 bases at J, with 10 bases between. The germline V gene encodes CDR1 SGHTA and CDR2 FQGNSA. The CDR3 contains 11 residues. The CDR3 DNA reads as TGTGCCAGCAGTTTTCTTATCGGCTACACCTTC. It codes for CASSFLIGYTF. The variable domain in full, completed from reference TRBV7-2 and TRBJ1-2, reads GAGVSQSPSNKVTEKGKDVELRCDPISGHTALYWYRQSLGQGLEFLIYFQGNSAPDKSGLPSDRFSAERTGGSVSTLTIQRTQQEDSAVYLCASSFLIGYTFGSGTRLTVV.